This T cell receptor (beta chain) was captured in a study of T cells in narcolepsy. Looking at the study overall: Enrolled donors included narcolepsy type 1 or type 2 patients and healthy controls. The study's findings and limits: Blood of same and different patients, but not healthy controls, reportedly held recurring autoreactive clonotypes.

Trimming removed 6 bases at V and 8 bases at J, with 10 bases between. Germline V gives CDR1 SNHLY, CDR2 FYNNEI. This CDR3 contains 12 residues. With regard to this clone: The target antigen is unknown.

Sequencing used immunoSEQ multiplex PCR; TCRdb keeps in-frame clones, though not all of them. Here the sample spans approximately 25,000 clones, more than 75% being singletons. The chain has TRBV2 and TRBJ1-4, with unresolved D. This receptor was obtained from a human donor with narcolepsy. Sequenced sample: CD45RA- memory CD4+ T cells from PBMCs. The CDR3 spells CASRVGGEKLFF. The CDR3 nucleotides are TGTGCCAGCAGGGTCGGTGGGGAAAAACTGTTTTTT.